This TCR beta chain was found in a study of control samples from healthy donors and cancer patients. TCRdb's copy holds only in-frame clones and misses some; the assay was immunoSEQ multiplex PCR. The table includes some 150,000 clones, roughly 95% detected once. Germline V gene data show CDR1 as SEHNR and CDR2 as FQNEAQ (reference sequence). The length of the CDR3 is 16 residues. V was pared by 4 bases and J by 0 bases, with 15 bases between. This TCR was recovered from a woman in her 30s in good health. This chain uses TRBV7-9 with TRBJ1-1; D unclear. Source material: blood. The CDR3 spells CASSSLERAVNTEAFF. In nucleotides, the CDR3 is TGTGCCAGCAGCTCCTTGGAGAGGGCGGTGAACACTGAAGCTTTCTTT.